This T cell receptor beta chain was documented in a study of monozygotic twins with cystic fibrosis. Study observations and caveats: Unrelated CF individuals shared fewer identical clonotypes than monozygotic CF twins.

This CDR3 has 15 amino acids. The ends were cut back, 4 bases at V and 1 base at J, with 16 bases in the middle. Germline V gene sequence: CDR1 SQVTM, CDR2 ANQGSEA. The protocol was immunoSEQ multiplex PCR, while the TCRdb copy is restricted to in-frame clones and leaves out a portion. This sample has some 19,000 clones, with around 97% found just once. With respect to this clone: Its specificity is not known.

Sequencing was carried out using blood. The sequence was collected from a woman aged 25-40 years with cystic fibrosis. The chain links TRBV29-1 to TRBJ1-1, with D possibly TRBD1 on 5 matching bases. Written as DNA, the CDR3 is TGCAGCGTTGGCGGAAGGGGAGTGGGGAACACTGAAGCTTTCTTT. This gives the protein CSVGGRGVGNTEAFF.